This entry is about one TCR beta chain. Its antigen remains unknown. This sample is part of a study of T cell repertoires in cytomegalovirus infection. About the study: An indication of both CMV infection and matching HLA type came from public TCR beta signatures.

TCRdb re-called the reads with MiXCR, one entry per CDR3 protein. The sample holds around 530,000 distinct CDR3 sequences; approximately 15% are singletons and the top ten take around 25%. Whole-study results and caveats: Identification of carriers of CMV plus the relevant HLA was achieved through cumulative public TCR beta family frequency. Within the response measured ex vivo, HLA-C-restricted CMV-specific TCR beta clonotypes were dominant.

V lost 0 bases and J 4 bases, leaving 11 bases between the germline ends. This CDR3 spans 15 amino acids. The V gene's germline CDR1 is MGHRA and CDR2 YSYEKL. Sequencing was carried out using CD8+ T cells from PBMCs. This sequence joins TRBV4-1 and TRBJ2-3, with D perhaps TRBD2 (6 bases). The TCR comes from a human donor in good health (CMV status not recorded). Some clones in this sample may be carry-over from other donors' samples. As DNA, the CDR3 is TGCGCCAGCAGCCAAGAATTACTAGCCGCAGATACGCAGTATTTT. It encodes CASSQELLAADTQYF.